The 4 T cell receptor beta chains below come from one sample, sequenced in a study of breast tumors, draining lymph nodes, adjacent tissues. Axillary draining lymph nodes of breast cancer patients supplied the node samples. TCRdb recomputed calls from the multiplex PCR reads with MiXCR, one row per CDR3 protein. The repertoire holds under 350,000 distinct CDR3 sequences, with 30% to 35% as singletons. Sequencing was performed on axillary lymph node tissue. The source of these receptors is a female donor with breast cancer. Some clones in this sample may be carry-over from other donors' samples.

With regard to this clonotype: This may come from a read error, since a much larger clone is one base off. The V gene is TRBV4-3, the J gene TRBJ2-2, with 7 bases fitting TRBD1. The CDR3 has 16 amino acids. Germline V lookup: CDR1 LGHNA, CDR2 YSLEER. The CDR3 here is CASSQLPGGATGELLF. In DNA form, the CDR3 reads TGCGCCAGCAGCCAACTTCCAGGGGGTGCCACCGGGGAGCTGCTTTTT.

This clonotype has a count of ten or more. The chain recombines TRBV7-6 with TRBJ2-3; TRBD2 agrees at 8 bases. The germline gives CDR1 SGHVS, CDR2 FNYEAQ. This CDR3 has 16 amino acids. The junction had 10 bases not matched to a gene; V was cut back by 5 bases and J by 3 bases. CDR3 bases: TGTGCCAGCAGCCTAACTACTAGCGGACCAACAGATACGCAGTATTTT. Its translation is CASSLTTSGPTDTQYF.

This clonotype has a count of ten or more. The junction shows a germline mismatch at one end, possibly a read error. J is TRBJ2-1 and V is TRBV4-2; 8 bases line up with TRBD2. The CDR3 contains 16 residues. Germline V CDR1 and CDR2: LGHNA, YNFKEQ. The CDR3 region is CANSQGTSVSYNEQFF. The DNA for the CDR3 is TGTGCCAACAGCCAGGGGACTAGTGTCTCCTACAATGAGCAGTTCTTC.

With regard to this clonotype: Germline is not matched at one junction end, which may reflect a read error. This CDR3 reads CASSTGVTGGEAQYF. In nucleotides, the CDR3 is TGTGCCAGTAGTACAGGGGTCACCGGGGGAGAGGCCCAGTACTTC. The chain is built from TRBV19 and TRBJ2-5; D possibly uses TRBD1 or TRBD2 (6 bases each). The germline gives CDR1 LNHDA, CDR2 SQIVND (reference sequence). CDR3 length: 15 amino acids. Complete variable domain (other parts from reference TRBV19 and TRBJ2-5): DGGITQSPKYLFRKEGQNVTLSCEQNLNHDAMYWYRQDPGQGLRLIYYSQIVNDFQKGDIAEGYSVSREKKESFPLTVTSAQKNPTAFYLCASSTGVTGGEAQYFGPGTRLLVL.